Below, one T cell receptor (beta chain) is given with its context. This record comes from a study of early T cells in non-severe SARS-CoV-2 infection. Overall study context: Whole-blood bulk RNA, unsorted, was sequenced, and chains were unpaired.

Trimming pared 5 bases from V and 0 bases from J, leaving 17 bases between. Germline CDR1 reads SGHVS; CDR2 reads FNYEAQ. This CDR3 has 17 residues. Unique molecular identifier tags were affixed to discrete cDNA molecules. TCRdb processed the 5' RACE reads anew with MiXCR; each CDR3 protein has one entry. In the table there are approximately 56,000 distinct CDR3 sequences, roughly 11% of which are singletons. The rearrangement links TRBV7-6 to TRBJ2-1, with D possibly being TRBD1 (6 bases). The material sequenced was whole blood. The receptor was isolated from an adult who was a healthcare worker with PCR-confirmed SARS-CoV-2 infection or an uninfected control (not recorded which). The DNA of the CDR3 is TGTGCCAGCAGCCCTCCCCTCAGGGGTAGCTCCTACAATGAGCAGTTCTTC. Encoded protein: CASSPPLRGSSYNEQFF. The full variable domain, in which reference TRBV7-6 and TRBJ2-1 provide the parts outside the CDR3, is GAGVSQSPRYKVTKRGQDVALRCDPISGHVSLYWYRQALGQGPEFLTYFNYEAQQDKSGLPNDRFSAERPEGSISTLTIQRTEQRDSAMYRCASSPPLRGSSYNEQFFGPGTRLTVL.